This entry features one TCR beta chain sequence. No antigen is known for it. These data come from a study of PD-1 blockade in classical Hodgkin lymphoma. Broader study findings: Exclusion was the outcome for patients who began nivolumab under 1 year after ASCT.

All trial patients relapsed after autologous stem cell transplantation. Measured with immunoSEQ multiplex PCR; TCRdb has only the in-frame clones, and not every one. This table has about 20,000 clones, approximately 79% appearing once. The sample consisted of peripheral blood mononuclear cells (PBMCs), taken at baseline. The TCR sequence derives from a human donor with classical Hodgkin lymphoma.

CDR3 nucleotide sequence: TGCAGCGTTGATCCTGGCGCGGGAAACACCATATATTTT. Amino acids: CSVDPGAGNTIYF. The chain couples TRBV29-1 to TRBJ1-3; no reliable D call. The germline V and J ends were trimmed by 3 bases and 4 bases, with 10 bases remaining between them. Per the germline V gene, CDR1 is SQVTM and CDR2 is ANQGSEA. The CDR3 extends over 13 amino acids.